This T cell receptor beta chain was documented in a study of T-cell memory formation after mild COVID-19. The 5'RACE method, run with constant-segment primers, produced TCR alpha and TCR beta cDNA libraries (carrying sample barcodes and UMIs). One entry per CDR3 protein results from TCRdb running MiXCR on the 5' RACE reads. The sample has around 310,000 distinct CDR3 sequences, less than 25% seen once; the top ten hold roughly a fifth. Germline V lookup: CDR1 SGHKS, CDR2 YYEKEE (reference sequence). The CDR3 is 14 amino acids. Trimming removed 0 bases from V and 6 bases from J, with 9 bases in between.

The specimen sequenced was PBMCs or a T cell subset sorted from them (not recorded which). The chain joins TRBV5-5 to TRBJ2-2, with D unclear. The origin of this receptor is a man younger than 35 who had mild COVID-19 (a few samples of this study predate the infection). Cell type and time point are not known. CDR3 loop: CASSLEWLPGELFF. DNA for the CDR3: TGTGCCAGCAGCTTGGAATGGCTCCCCGGGGAGCTGTTTTTT.